The 20 T cell receptor beta chains presented below share a single source sample, sequenced in a study of immune characterization of retroperitoneal liposarcoma (dated by TCRdb to between 2019 and 2020). Library generation was performed with PCR. TCRdb shows the sequencer as NextSeq 500. TCRdb handled the public reads itself, with Q25 trimming in fastp and clone calling in MiXCR, and kept productive beta chains. CDR3 protein sequences are deduplicated, and each keeps its most common genes and DNA. This sample comprises approximately 10,000 distinct CDR3 sequences, about a quarter of them detected only once. The top ten constitute over 8.5% of the sample. Specimen: tumor tissue. The receptors derive from a female donor with retroperitoneal liposarcoma.

This clonotype was seen many times. Written as DNA, the CDR3 is TGTGCCAGCAGTTACAAAGCGGGATGGTCAGATACGCAGTATTTT. This gives the protein CASSYKAGWSDTQYF. The chain has TRBV6-6 and TRBJ2-3; the match to TRBD2 covers 7 bases. Germline V gene sequence: CDR1 MNHNY, CDR2 SVGAGI (reference sequence). CDR3 size: 15 residues. The ends lost 2 bases at V and 4 bases at J; junction bases unmatched: 6.

In the case of this clonotype: A read error is possible here, since a much larger clone lies one base away. This chain uses TRBV7-2 with TRBJ2-1, with D perhaps TRBD2 (7 bases). The CDR3 is 15 residues long. Germline V gene lookup returns CDR1 SGHTA and CDR2 FQGNSA. The germline V and J ends were trimmed by 1 base and 6 bases, with 13 bases remaining between them. The CDR3 DNA follows: TGTGCCAGCAGCTTAGATACAGGGAGGGTCAATGAGCAGTTCTTC. It yields the protein CASSLDTGRVNEQFF.

The J gene is TRBJ2-2, the V gene TRBV11-1; unclear D gene. Germline V gene sequence: CDR1 SGHAT, CDR2 FQDESV (reference sequence). The CDR3 is made up of 14 amino acids. V was cut by 6 bases and J by 0 bases, with 8 bases left in between. CDR3 coding DNA: TGTGCCAGCAGGCATCTTGCGAACACCGGGGAGCTGTTTTTT. It yields the protein CASRHLANTGELFF.

This clonotype turned up a few times. V usage is TRBV11-3 and J usage is TRBJ2-2; no clear D gene. There are 15 residues in the CDR3. Germline V CDR1 and CDR2: SGHNT, YENEEA. With 1 base removed from V and 5 bases from J, the gap between germline ends came to 11 bases. The CDR3: CASSLGNALTGELFF. The CDR3 DNA reads TGTGCCAGCAGCTTAGGGAATGCCTTGACCGGGGAGCTGTTTTTT.

A few counts support this clonotype. The gene calls are TRBV5-3 and TRBJ2-2; D possibly uses TRBD1 or TRBD2 (5 bases each). TRBV5-3 qualifies as an ORF whose function is uncertain. This CDR3 region has 15 residues. V lost 8 bases and J lost 4, with 18 bases in between. The CDR3 DNA follows: TGTGCCAGTGGATTCGCCGAGGGGCTCACCGGGGAGCTGTTTTTT. It yields the protein CASGFAEGLTGELFF.

This clonotype was detected many times. The chain is built from TRBV11-1 and TRBJ2-1; D is unresolved. The ends were cut back, 5 bases at V and 4 bases at J, with 15 bases in the middle. CDR3 size: 15 residues. Germline assignment: CDR1 SGHAT and CDR2 FQDESV (reference sequence). CDR3 bases: TGTGCCAGCAGCCGCTCCGGCCGGGTGTACAATGAGCAGTTCTTC. Protein product: CASSRSGRVYNEQFF.

This clonotype was counted ten times or more. The chain combines TRBV6-6 with TRBJ2-1, with unresolved D. There are 14 residues in the CDR3. V was shortened by 0 bases and J by 13 bases, with 16 bases between the two germline ends. CDR1 MNHNY and CDR2 SVGAGI come from the germline V gene (reference sequence). The CDR3 region is CASSYSATRRTQFF. The CDR3 DNA follows: TGTGCCAGCAGTTACTCGGCCACTCGGCGGACCCAGTTCTTC.

This clonotype was detected a few times. The chain links TRBV7-6 to TRBJ2-1, with 9 bases matching TRBD2. The CDR3 consists of 15 residues. V trimming: 1 base; J trimming: 7 bases; junction bases outside the gene matches: 5. CDR1 and CDR2 from the germline V gene are SGHVS and FNYEAQ. The DNA of the CDR3 is TGTGCCAGCAGCTTAGTATGGCGGGAGGGGAATGAGCAGTTCTTC. This encodes CASSLVWREGNEQFF.

V and J are TRBV6-1 and TRBJ1-1; 12 bases fit TRBD1. Germline trimming cut 6 bases from V and 5 bases from J; bases unmatched to any gene: 10. The CDR3 length is 16 residues. The V gene's germline CDR1 is MNHNS and CDR2 SASEGT. This CDR3 is CASRAGTGGRGTEAFF. CDR3 bases: TGTGCCAGCAGGGCCGGGACAGGGGGCCGAGGAACTGAAGCTTTCTTT.

This sequence joins TRBV7-2 and TRBJ2-4; no reliable D call. The J call may be in error: the DNA end matches TRBJ2-5 better. The CDR3 totals 13 residues. The germline V gene has CDR1 SGHTA and CDR2 FQGNSA. CDR3 region: CASSPRYQETQYF. CDR3 DNA sequence: TGTGCCAGCTCCCCCCGGTACCAAGAGACCCAGTACTTC.

The J gene is TRBJ2-3, the V gene TRBV6-6; D is possibly TRBD1 (6 bases). CDR3 length: 16 residues. The V end lost 6 bases, the J end lost 2 bases, and 18 bases lay between the germline ends. The germline gives CDR1 MNHNY, CDR2 SVGAGI (reference sequence). The CDR3 spells CASSQTGLAHTDTQYF. CDR3 coding DNA: TGTGCCAGCAGCCAAACAGGGTTGGCCCACACAGATACGCAGTATTTT.

This chain connects TRBV7-3 to TRBJ1-1; D is uncertain. V lost 5 bases and J 7 bases, leaving 20 bases between the germline ends. In germline, CDR1 is SGHTA, CDR2 FQGTGA. This CDR3 comprises 15 residues. DNA of the CDR3: TGTGCCAGCAGCCCAGATTCGGGAGGGCCCTATGAAGCTTTCTTT. This gives the protein CASSPDSGGPYEAFF.

In nucleotides, the CDR3 is TGTGCCAGCAGTTACTTTTCATCCGAGCAGTTCTTC. Translation gives CASSYFSSEQFF. V gene TRBV6-9 combines with J gene TRBJ2-1; no definite D call. The length of the CDR3 is 12 residues. Germline-derived CDR1 and CDR2 are MNHGY and SVAAGI. The V end was cut by 3 bases, the J end by 10 bases, with 10 bases between.

This clonotype has just one count. The junction shows a germline mismatch at one end, possibly a read error. The chain employs TRBV5-3 and TRBJ2-4; possibly TRBD1 for D (5 bases). The J call may be mistaken, given a closer DNA end match to TRBJ2-5. TRBV5-3 is an ORF, and what it does is uncertain. The CDR3 is 15 residues long. The CDR3 region has the DNA TGTGCCAGCAGCTTGGCAGGGTCTAATACAGAGACCCAGTACTTC. It codes for CASSLAGSNTETQYF.

This clonotype was observed at least ten times. The chain carries TRBV11-3 and TRBJ2-1, with TRBD2 identical over 8 bases. This CDR3 contains 15 residues. Germline V lookup: CDR1 SGHNT, CDR2 YENEEA. Germline trimming cut 4 bases from V and 10 bases from J; bases unmatched to any gene: 12. The CDR3 DNA follows: TGTGCCAGCAGCTCACCGGGGGGGCTCACGGGCGAGCAGTTCTTC. Amino acids: CASSSPGGLTGEQFF.

The genes are TRBV6-1 and TRBJ2-3; D possibly corresponds to TRBD2 (5 bases). The germline CDR1 and CDR2 sequences are MNHNS and SASEGT. The CDR3 sequence is 14 residues long. The germline V and J ends were trimmed by 2 bases and 14 bases, with 20 bases remaining between them. CDR3 in DNA: TGTGCCAGCAGTGAAAACACTCATCCCGGGGAGCTGTATTTT. Translated: CASSENTHPGELYF.

This clonotype qualifies as medium-sized. The V gene is TRBV7-2, the J gene TRBJ2-3; TRBD2 matches at 10 bases. The CDR3 contains 16 residues. Losses at the gene ends were 3 bases for V and 1 base for J; bases not matched to a gene: 4. Looked up from germline, CDR1 is SGHTA and CDR2 is FQGNSA. CDR3 coding DNA: TGTGCCAGCAGCTTCTGGGGGACTAGCGGCACAGATACGCAGTATTTT. Its translation: CASSFWGTSGTDTQYF.

Judged by abundance, this clonotype is medium-sized (0.01 to 0.1%). V gene TRBV6-1 combines with J gene TRBJ2-5; D is possibly TRBD2 (5 bases). The J call is doubtful: the DNA matches TRBJ2-7 better. CDR1 is MNHNS and CDR2 is SASEGT in the germline V gene. CDR3 size: 14 residues. The CDR3 DNA sequence: TGTGCCAGCAGTGGGTACGCAGTAGCGTACGAGCAGTACTTC. The encoded protein is CASSGYAVAYEQYF.

The rearrangement joins TRBV12-3 or TRBV12-4 to TRBJ2-7, with 7 bases matching TRBD2. Trimming cost V 3 bases and J 7 bases; bases outside gene matches: 15. The CDR3 has 16 residues. CDR3: CASSFGGGSSYNEQYF. Here the CDR3 DNA reads TGTGCCAGCAGTTTTGGGGGGGGAAGCTCCTACAATGAGCAGTACTTC.

The chain recombines TRBV4-1 with TRBJ2-1; TRBD1 is a possible D gene (5 bases). Trimming cost V 0 bases and J 2 bases, with 11 bases left between them. This CDR3 has 16 amino acids. Germline loops: CDR1 MGHRA, CDR2 YSYEKL. CDR3 bases: TGCGCCAGCAGCCAAGATAGGGCAGGGACCTACAATGAGCAGTTCTTC. Its protein product is CASSQDRAGTYNEQFF.